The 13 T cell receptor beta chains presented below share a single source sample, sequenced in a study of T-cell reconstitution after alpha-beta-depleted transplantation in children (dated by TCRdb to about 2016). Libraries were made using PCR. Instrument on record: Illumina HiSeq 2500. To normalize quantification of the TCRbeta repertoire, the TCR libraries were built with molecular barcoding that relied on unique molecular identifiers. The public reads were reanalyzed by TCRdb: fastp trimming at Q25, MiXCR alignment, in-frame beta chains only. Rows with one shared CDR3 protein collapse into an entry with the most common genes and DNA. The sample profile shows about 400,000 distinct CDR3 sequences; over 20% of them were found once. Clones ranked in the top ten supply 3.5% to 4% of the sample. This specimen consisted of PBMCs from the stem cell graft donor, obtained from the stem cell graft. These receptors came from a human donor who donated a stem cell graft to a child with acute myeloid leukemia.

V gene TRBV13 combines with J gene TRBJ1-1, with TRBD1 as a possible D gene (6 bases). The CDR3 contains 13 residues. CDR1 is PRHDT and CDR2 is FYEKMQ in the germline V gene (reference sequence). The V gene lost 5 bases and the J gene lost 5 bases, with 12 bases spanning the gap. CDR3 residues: CASSPERGTEAFF. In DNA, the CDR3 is TGTGCCAGCAGCCCAGAGAGGGGGACTGAAGCTTTCTTT. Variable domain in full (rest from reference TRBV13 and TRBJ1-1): AAGVIQSPRHLIKEKRETATLKCYPIPRHDTVYWYQQGPGQDPQFLISFYEKMQSDKGSIPDRFSAQQFSDYHSELNMSSLELGDSALYFCASSPERGTEAFFGQGTRLTVV.

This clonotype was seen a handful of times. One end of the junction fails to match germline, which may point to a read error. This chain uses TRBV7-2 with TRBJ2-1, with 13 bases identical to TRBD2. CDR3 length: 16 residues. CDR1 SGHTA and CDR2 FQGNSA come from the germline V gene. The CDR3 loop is CASTLKGTSGVNEQFF. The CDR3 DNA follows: TGTGCCAGCACCTTAAAAGGGACTAGCGGGGTTAATGAGCAGTTCTTC.

CDR3 residues: CSVRGVLLDEQYF. The CDR3 coding sequence is TGCAGCGTTCGAGGTGTTCTTTTGGACGAGCAGTACTTC. The chain joins TRBV29-1 to TRBJ2-7; no firm D call. Trimming cost V 5 bases and J 5 bases, with 16 bases left between them. In germline, CDR1 is SQVTM, CDR2 ANQGSEA. The CDR3 loop spans 13 amino acids.

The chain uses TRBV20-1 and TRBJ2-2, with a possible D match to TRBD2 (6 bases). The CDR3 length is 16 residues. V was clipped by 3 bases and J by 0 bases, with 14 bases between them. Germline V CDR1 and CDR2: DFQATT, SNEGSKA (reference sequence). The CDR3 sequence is CSASLAGPANTGELFF. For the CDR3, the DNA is TGCAGTGCTAGTTTGGCGGGGCCCGCGAACACCGGGGAGCTGTTTTTT.

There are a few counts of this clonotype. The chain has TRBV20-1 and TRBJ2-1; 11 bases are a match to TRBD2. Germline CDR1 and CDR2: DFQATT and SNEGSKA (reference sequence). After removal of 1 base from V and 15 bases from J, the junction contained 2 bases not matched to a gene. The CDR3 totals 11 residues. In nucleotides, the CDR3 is TGCAGTGCTAGAGTGGGGACTAGCGGGTTCTTC. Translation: CSARVGTSGFF.

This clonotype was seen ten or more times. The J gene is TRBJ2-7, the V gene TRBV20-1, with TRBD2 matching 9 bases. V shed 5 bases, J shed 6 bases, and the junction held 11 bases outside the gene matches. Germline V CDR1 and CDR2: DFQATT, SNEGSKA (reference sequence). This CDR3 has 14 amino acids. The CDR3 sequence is CSAPPRLAEGEQYF. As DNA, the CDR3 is TGCAGTGCTCCCCCGAGACTAGCGGAGGGCGAGCAGTACTTC.

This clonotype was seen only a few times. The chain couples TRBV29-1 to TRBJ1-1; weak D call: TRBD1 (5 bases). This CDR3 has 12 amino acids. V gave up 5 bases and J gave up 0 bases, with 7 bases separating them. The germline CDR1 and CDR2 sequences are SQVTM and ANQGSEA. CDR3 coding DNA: TGCAGCGTTTCGACAGTGAACACTGAAGCTTTCTTT. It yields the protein CSVSTVNTEAFF.

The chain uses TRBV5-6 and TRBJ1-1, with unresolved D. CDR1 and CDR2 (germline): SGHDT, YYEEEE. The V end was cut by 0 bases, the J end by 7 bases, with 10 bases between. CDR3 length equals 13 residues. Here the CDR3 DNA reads TGTGCCAGCAGCTTGGTGGCAGGTGGTGAAGCTTTCTTT. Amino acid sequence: CASSLVAGGEAFF.

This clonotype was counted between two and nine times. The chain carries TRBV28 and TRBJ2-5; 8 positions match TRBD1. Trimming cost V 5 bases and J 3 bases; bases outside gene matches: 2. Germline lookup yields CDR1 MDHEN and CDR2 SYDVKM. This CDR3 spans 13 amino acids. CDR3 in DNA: TGTGCCAGCAGTCCGGGACAGGAAGAGACCCAGTACTTC. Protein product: CASSPGQEETQYF.

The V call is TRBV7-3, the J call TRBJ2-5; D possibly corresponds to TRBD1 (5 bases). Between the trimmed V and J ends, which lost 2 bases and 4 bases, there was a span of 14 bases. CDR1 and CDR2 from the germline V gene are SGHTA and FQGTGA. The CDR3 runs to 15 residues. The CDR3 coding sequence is TGTGCCAGCAGCTTAGGAGTGGGGCTAGGAGAGACCCAGTACTTC. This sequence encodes CASSLGVGLGETQYF.

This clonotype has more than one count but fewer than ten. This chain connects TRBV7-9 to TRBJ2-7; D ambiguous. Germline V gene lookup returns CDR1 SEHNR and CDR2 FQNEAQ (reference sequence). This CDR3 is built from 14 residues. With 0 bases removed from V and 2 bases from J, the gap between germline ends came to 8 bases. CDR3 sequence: CASSLAMLTYEQYF. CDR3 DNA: TGTGCCAGCAGCTTAGCTATGTTGACCTACGAGCAGTACTTC.

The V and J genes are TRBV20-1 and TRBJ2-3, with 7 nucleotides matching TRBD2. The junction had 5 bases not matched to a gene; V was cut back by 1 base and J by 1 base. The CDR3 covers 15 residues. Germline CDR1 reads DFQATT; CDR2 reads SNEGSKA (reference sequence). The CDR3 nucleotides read TGCAGTGCTAGAGCCTCTAGCGGAGGCACAGATACGCAGTATTTT. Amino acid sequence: CSARASSGGTDTQYF.

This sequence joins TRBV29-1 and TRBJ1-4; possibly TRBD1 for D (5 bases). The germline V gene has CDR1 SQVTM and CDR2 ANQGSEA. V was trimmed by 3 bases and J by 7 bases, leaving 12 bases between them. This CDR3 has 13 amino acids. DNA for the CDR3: TGCAGCGTTGATCCCGACAGTGGTGAAAAACTGTTTTTT. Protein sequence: CSVDPDSGEKLFF. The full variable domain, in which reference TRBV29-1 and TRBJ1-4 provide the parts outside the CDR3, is SAVISQKPSRDICQRGTSLTIQCQVDSQVTMMFWYRQQPGQSLTLIATANQGSEATYESGFVIDKFPISRPNLTFSTLTVSNMSPEDSSIYLCSVDPDSGEKLFFGSGTQLSVL.